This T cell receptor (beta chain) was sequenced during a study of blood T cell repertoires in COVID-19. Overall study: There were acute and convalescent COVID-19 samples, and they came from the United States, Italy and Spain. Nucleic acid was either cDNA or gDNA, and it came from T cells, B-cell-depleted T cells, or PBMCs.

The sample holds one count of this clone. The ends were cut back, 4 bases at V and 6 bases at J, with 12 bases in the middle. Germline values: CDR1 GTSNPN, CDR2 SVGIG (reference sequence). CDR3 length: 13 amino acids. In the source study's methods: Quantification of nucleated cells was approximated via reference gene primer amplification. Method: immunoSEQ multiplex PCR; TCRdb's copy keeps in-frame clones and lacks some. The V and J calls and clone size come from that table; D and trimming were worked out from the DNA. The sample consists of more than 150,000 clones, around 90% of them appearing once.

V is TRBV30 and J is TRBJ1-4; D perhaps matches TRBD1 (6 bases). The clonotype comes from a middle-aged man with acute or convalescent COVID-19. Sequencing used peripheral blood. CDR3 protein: CAWTRGIDEKLFF. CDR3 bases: TGTGCCTGGACCAGGGGCATAGATGAAAAACTGTTTTTT. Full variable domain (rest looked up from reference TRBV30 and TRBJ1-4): SQTIHQWPATLVQPVGSPLSLECTVEGTSNPNLYWYRQAAGRGLQLLFYSVGIGQISSEVPQNLSASRPQDRQFILSSKKLLLSDSGFYLCAWTRGIDEKLFFGSGTQLSVL.